The clone carrying this T cell receptor (beta chain) occurred once. Antigen: not known. The V gene end was trimmed by 5 bases and the J gene end by 2 bases; junction bases not matched to a gene: 9. The germline CDR1 and CDR2 sequences are SGHVS and FNYEAQ. This CDR3 has 17 amino acids. This sample stems from a study of cytomegalovirus exposure and HLA in healthy donors. Study-wide findings and caveats: Links to common viral pathogens appeared, in a later analysis, for several of the most significant clusters. TCR beta sequences reportedly predicted most subjects' HLA-A and HLA-B alleles accurately. The listing of roughly 160 TCR beta chains classed them as cytomegalovirus-associated. Upon later analysis, TCR association rates were observed to vary by HLA locus, being highest for DRB1 and lowest for HLA-C.

PCR used 60 Vbeta primers and 13 Jbeta primers. Profiling relied on immunoSEQ multiplex PCR, and the TCRdb table lists in-frame clones only, not all of them. The table has some 130,000 clones, roughly 80% seen once. The chain employs TRBV7-6 and TRBJ2-7; 13 bases line up with TRBD2. The source is a young man in good health and CMV-seronegative. The sample comprised PBMCs. The CDR3 nucleotides read TGTGCCAGCAGCCCCGGGACTAGCGGGGACCACACCTACGAGCAGTACTTC. Translated: CASSPGTSGDHTYEQYF.